This entry lists 10 T cell receptor beta chains sequenced from one sample in a study of shared T cell receptors in the human thymus. Data came from immunoSEQ multiplex PCR; TCRdb stores just in-frame clones and leaves some out. The sample gives roughly 550,000 clones, about 84% of which show up once; about 0.014% is in the top ten. This same sample was also taken into another study, of human thymus T cells.

What was sequenced was thymocytes. These TCRs come from a boy under two years old with a congenital heart defect.

This clone was observed once. The chain joins TRBV4-3 to TRBJ2-1; 11 nucleotides match TRBD2. The germline CDR1 and CDR2 sequences are LGHNA and YSLEER. The junction had 7 bases not matched to a gene; V was cut back by 3 bases and J by 6 bases. This CDR3 is built from 16 residues. The CDR3 spells CASSHPLAGGGNEQFF. CDR3 bases: TGCGCCAGCAGCCACCCCCTAGCGGGAGGAGGCAATGAGCAGTTCTTC.

The rearrangement joins TRBV5-4 to TRBJ2-7; possible D gene TRBD1, 8 bases. CDR3 length equals 15 residues. V was cut by 4 bases and J by 2 bases, with 16 bases left in between. Germline V gives CDR1 SGHNT, CDR2 YYREEE (reference sequence). The CDR3 bases are TGTGCCAGCAGCGGGGGGGACAGGCCTCCCTACGAGCAGTACTTC. It encodes CASSGGDRPPYEQYF.

This chain connects TRBV11-2 to TRBJ2-7; weak D call: TRBD1 (6 bases). Per the germline V gene, CDR1 is SGHAT and CDR2 is FQNNGV. V lost 1 base and J 4 bases, leaving 14 bases between the germline ends. CDR3 length: 15 residues. The CDR3 spells CASSLVSRRGYEQYF. DNA of the CDR3: TGTGCCAGCAGCTTAGTCTCCCGCAGGGGTTACGAGCAGTACTTC.

The rearrangement uses TRBV9 and TRBJ2-7, with no clear D. With 0 bases removed from V and 4 bases from J, the gap between germline ends came to 8 bases. The CDR3 contains 13 residues. Germline values: CDR1 SGDLS, CDR2 YYNGEE. The CDR3, as DNA: TGTGCCAGCAGCGTAGGGTTGCGTTACGAGCAGTACTTC. Translating gives CASSVGLRYEQYF. Supplemented by reference TRBV9 and TRBJ2-7, the full variable domain reads DSGVTQTPKHLITATGQRVTLRCSPRSGDLSVYWYQQSLDQGLQFLIQYYNGEERAKGNILERFSAQQFPDLHSELNLSSLELGDSALYFCASSVGLRYEQYFGPGTRLTVT.

This chain uses TRBV4-1 with TRBJ2-7, with 12 bases identical to TRBD2. V lost 4 bases, J lost 6 bases, and 7 bases stayed unmatched. Germline-derived CDR1 and CDR2 are MGHRA and YSYEKL. CDR3 length: 15 amino acids. CDR3 bases: TGCGCCAGCAGCCCCGGACTAGCGGGATTTTCCGAGCAGTACTTC. Protein: CASSPGLAGFSEQYF.

This chain joins TRBV25-1 and TRBJ2-2; D is unclear. Germline CDR1 is MGHDK and CDR2 is SYGVNS. The V end was cut by 2 bases, the J end by 7 bases, with 8 bases between. This CDR3 is built from 13 residues. CDR3 sequence: CASSELPDGELFF. The DNA for the CDR3 is TGTGCCAGCAGTGAACTCCCAGACGGGGAGCTGTTTTTT. Variable domain in full (rest from reference TRBV25-1 and TRBJ2-2): EADIYQTPRYLVIGTGKKITLECSQTMGHDKMYWYQQDPGMELHLIHYSYGVNSTEKGDLSSESTVSRIRTEHFPLTLESARPSHTSQYLCASSELPDGELFFGEGSRLTVL.

The rearrangement links TRBV2 to TRBJ2-7; TRBD2 is a possible D gene (6 bases). Between the trimmed V and J ends, which lost 6 bases and 1 base, there was a span of 16 bases. This CDR3 comprises 15 residues. Germline V gene lookup returns CDR1 SNHLY and CDR2 FYNNEI. The CDR3 loop is CASRAGRAGSYEQYF. CDR3 DNA sequence: TGTGCCAGCAGAGCGGGTAGAGCCGGATCCTACGAGCAGTACTTC.

The chain has TRBV7-2 and TRBJ2-7; 7 positions agree with TRBD1. There are 16 residues in the CDR3. Trimming removed 1 base from V and 1 base from J; junction bases left unmatched: 7. The germline V gene has CDR1 SGHTA and CDR2 FQGNSA. CDR3 sequence: CASSLDSGQHSYEQYF. The CDR3 DNA reads TGTGCCAGCAGCTTAGACTCGGGACAGCATTCCTACGAGCAGTACTTC.

The chain recombines TRBV5-1 with TRBJ1-1; a possible D gene is TRBD1 (6 bases). The CDR3 contains 14 residues. CDR1 and CDR2 from the germline V gene are SGHRS and YFSETQ. Trimming took 3 bases from V and 0 from J, leaving 9 bases between them. For the CDR3, the DNA is TGCGCCAGCAGCTGGGACACATTGAACACTGAAGCTTTCTTT. It specifies CASSWDTLNTEAFF.

V is TRBV7-2 and J is TRBJ2-7, with 13 positions matching TRBD2. Trimming at V came to 2 bases and at J to 7 bases, leaving 17 bases not matched to a gene. CDR1 and CDR2 from the germline V gene are SGHTA and FQGNSA. The CDR3 is 19 residues long. The DNA of the CDR3 is TGTGCCAGCAGCTTACGCGCTCGGGGAAGGACTAGCGGGGGCGGGGAGCAGTACTTC. Amino acids: CASSLRARGRTSGGGEQYF.